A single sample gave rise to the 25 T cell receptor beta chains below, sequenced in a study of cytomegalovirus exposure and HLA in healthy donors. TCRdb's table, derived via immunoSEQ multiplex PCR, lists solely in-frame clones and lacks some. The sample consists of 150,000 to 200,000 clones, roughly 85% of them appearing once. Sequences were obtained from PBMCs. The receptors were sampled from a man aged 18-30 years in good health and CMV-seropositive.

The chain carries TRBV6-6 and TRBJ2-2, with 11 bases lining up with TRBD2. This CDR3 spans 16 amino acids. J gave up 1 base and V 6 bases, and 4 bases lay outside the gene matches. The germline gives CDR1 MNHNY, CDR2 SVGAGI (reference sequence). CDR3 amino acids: CASSRTSGRNTGELFF. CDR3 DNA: TGTGCCAGCAGCCGCACTAGCGGGAGGAACACCGGGGAGCTGTTTTTT.

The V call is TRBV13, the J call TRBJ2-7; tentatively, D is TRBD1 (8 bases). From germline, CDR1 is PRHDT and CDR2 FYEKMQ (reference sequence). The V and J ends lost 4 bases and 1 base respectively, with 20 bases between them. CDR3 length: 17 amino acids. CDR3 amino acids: CASSSTGYRGGSYEQYF. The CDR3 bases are TGTGCCAGCAGCTCGACTGGTTACAGGGGGGGTTCCTACGAGCAGTACTTC.

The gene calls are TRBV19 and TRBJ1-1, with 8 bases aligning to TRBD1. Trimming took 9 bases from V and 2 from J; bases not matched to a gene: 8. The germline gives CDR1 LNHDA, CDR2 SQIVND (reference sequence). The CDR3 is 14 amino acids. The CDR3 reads CARQRQGINTEAFF. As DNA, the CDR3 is TGTGCCAGACAAAGACAGGGGATCAACACTGAAGCTTTCTTT.

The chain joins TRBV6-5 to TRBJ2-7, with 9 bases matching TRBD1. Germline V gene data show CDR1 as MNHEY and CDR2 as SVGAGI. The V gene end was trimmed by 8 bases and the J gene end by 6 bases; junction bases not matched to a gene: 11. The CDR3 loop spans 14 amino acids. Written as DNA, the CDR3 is TGTGCCAGCGCCTACCGGACAGGGGTAGGCGAGCAGTACTTC. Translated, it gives CASAYRTGVGEQYF.

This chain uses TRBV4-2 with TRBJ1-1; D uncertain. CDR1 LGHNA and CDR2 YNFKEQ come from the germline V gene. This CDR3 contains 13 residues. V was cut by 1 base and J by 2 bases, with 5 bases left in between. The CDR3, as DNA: TGTGCCAGCAGCCAAGCACAAAACACTGAAGCTTTCTTT. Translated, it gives CASSQAQNTEAFF.

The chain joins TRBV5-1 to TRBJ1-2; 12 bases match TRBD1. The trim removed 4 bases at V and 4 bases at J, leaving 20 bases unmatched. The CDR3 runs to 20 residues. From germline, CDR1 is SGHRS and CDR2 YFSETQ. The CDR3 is CASSPTGGDRGRFVGYGYTF. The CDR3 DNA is TGCGCCAGCAGCCCTACTGGTGGGGACAGGGGGCGCTTCGTGGGCTATGGCTACACCTTC.

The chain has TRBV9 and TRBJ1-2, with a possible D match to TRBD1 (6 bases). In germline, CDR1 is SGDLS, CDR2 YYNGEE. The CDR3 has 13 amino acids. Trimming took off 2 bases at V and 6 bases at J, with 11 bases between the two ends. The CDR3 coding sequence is TGTGCCAGCAGCGTGTACAGGGTGGATGGCTACACCTTC. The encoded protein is CASSVYRVDGYTF.

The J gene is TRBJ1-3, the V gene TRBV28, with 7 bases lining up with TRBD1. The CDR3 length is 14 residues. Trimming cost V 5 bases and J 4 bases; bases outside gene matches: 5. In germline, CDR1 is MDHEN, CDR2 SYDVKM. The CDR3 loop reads CASSHRDSGNTIYF. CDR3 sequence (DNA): TGTGCCAGCAGTCACAGGGACAGCGGAAACACCATATATTTT.

CDR3 in DNA: TGTGCCAGCAGCTTATTCGGGGCCCGAGGACTAGCGCTCGAGCAGTACTTC. This codes for CASSLFGARGLALEQYF. The chain is built from TRBV7-9 and TRBJ2-7; 9 bases line up with TRBD2. With 2 bases clipped from V and 6 bases from J, the junction kept 14 bases outside the gene matches. Germline-derived CDR1 and CDR2 are SEHNR and FQNEAQ (reference sequence). The CDR3 extends over 17 amino acids.

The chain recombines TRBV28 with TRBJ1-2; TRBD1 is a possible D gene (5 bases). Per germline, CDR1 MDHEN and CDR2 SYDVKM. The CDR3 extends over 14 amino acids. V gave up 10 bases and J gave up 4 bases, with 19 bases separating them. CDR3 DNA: TGTGCCATAGGCCATCGTGCGGGGACCTATGGCTACACCTTC. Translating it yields CAIGHRAGTYGYTF.

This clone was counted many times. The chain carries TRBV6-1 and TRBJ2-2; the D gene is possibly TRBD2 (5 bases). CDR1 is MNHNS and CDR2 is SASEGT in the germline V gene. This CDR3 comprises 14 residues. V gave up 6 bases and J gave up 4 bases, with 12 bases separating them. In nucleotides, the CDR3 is TGTGCCAGCAGGGAACTAGGTCCCACCGGGGAGCTGTTTTTT. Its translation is CASRELGPTGELFF.

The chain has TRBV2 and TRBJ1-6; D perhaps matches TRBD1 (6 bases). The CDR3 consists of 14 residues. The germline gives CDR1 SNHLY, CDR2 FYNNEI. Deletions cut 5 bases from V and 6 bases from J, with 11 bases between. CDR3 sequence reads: CASSMTGFNSPLHF. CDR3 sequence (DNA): TGTGCCAGCAGTATGACAGGTTTTAATTCACCCCTCCACTTT.

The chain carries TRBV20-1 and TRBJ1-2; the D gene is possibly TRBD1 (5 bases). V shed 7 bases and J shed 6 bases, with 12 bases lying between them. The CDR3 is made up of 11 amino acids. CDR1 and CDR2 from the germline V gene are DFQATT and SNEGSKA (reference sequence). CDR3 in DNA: TGCAGTGGCGGGGGGAGGGATGGCTACACCTTC. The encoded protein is CSGGGRDGYTF.

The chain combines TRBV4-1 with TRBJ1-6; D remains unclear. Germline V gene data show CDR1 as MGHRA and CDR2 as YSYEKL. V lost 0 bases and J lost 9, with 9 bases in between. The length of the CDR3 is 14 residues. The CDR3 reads CASSQDPGSSPLHF. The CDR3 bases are TGCGCCAGCAGCCAAGATCCGGGAAGTTCACCCCTCCACTTT.

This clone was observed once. DNA for the CDR3: TGTGCCAGCAGCAAAGAGCGGGAGACCCAGTACTTC. Translating it yields CASSKERETQYF. The chain recombines TRBV21-1 with TRBJ2-5; the D call of TRBD2 is as the table states it, not checked on the DNA. TRBV21-1 is a documented pseudogene. The CDR3 extends over 12 amino acids.

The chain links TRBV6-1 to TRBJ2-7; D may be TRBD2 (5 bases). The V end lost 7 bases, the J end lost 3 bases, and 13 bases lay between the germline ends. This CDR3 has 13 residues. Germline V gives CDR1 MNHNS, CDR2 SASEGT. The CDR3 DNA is TGTGCCAGCACCCAACTAGAAAACTACGAGCAGTACTTC. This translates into CASTQLENYEQYF.

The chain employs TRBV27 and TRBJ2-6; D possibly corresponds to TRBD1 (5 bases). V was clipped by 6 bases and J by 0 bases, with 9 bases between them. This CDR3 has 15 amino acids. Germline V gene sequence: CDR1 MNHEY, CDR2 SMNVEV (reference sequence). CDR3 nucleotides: TGTGCCAGCAGAGACAGATTCTCTGGGGCCAACGTCCTGACTTTC. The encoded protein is CASRDRFSGANVLTF.

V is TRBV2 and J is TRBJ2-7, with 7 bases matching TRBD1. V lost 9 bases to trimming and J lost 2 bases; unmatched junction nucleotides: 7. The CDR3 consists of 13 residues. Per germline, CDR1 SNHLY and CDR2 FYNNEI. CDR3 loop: CASRDSATYEQYF. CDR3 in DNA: TGTGCCAGTCGGGACAGCGCTACCTACGAGCAGTACTTC. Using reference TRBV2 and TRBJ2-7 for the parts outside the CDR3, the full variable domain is EPEVTQTPSHQVTQMGQEVILRCVPISNHLYFYWYRQILGQKVEFLVSFYNNEISEKSEIFDDQFSVERPDGSNFTLKIRSTKLEDSAMYFCASRDSATYEQYFGPGTRLTVT.

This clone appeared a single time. The CDR3 coding sequence is TGTGCCAGCAGCTTTCCAGGGGGTCGAGAAAAACTGTTTTTT. Translation gives CASSFPGGREKLFF. The chain has TRBV7-9 and TRBJ1-4, with 7 bases lining up with TRBD1. The V gene's germline CDR1 is SEHNR and CDR2 FQNEAQ (reference sequence). Germline trimming cut 3 bases from V and 8 bases from J; bases unmatched to any gene: 6. The CDR3 loop spans 14 amino acids.

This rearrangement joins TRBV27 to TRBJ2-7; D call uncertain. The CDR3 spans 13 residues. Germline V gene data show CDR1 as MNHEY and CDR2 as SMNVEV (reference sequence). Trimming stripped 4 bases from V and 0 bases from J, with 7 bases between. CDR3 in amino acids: CASSYSSSYEQYF. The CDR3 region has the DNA TGTGCCAGCAGTTACTCGAGCTCCTACGAGCAGTACTTC.

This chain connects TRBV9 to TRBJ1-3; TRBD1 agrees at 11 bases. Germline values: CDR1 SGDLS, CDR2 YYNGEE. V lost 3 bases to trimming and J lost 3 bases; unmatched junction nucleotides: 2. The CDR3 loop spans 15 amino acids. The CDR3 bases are TGTGCCAGCAGCGACGGGACAGGGGGTGGAAACACCATATATTTT. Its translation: CASSDGTGGGNTIYF.

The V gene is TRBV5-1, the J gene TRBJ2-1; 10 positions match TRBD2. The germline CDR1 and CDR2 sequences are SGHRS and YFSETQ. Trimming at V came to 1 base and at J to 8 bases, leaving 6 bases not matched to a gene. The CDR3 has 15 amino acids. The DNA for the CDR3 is TGCGCCAGCAGCTTGACCCTAGCGGGAGTAGATGAGCAGTTCTTC. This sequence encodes CASSLTLAGVDEQFF. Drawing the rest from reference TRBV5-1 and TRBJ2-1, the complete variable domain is KAGVTQTPRYLIKTRGQQVTLSCSPISGHRSVSWYQQTPGQGLQFLFEYFSETQRNKGNFPGRFSGRQFSNSRSEMNVSTLELGDSALYLCASSLTLAGVDEQFFGPGTRLTVL.

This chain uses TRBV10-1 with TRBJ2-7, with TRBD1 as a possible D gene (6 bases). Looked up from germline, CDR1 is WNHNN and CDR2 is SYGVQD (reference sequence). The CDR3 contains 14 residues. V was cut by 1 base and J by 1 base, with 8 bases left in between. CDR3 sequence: CASSEYQGSYEQYF. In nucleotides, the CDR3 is TGCGCCAGCAGTGAGTACCAGGGGTCCTACGAGCAGTACTTC.

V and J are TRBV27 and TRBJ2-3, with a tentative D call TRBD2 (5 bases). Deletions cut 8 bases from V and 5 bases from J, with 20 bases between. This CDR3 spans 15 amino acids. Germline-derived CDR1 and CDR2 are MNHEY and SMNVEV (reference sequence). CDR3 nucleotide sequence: TGTGCCAGCCGACGCATCCCCCCTGGGAGAGATACGCAGTATTTT. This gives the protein CASRRIPPGRDTQYF.

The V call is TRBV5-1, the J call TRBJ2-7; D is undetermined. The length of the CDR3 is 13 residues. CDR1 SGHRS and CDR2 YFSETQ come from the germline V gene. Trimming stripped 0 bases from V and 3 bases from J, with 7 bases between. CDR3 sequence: CASSLDRNYEQYF. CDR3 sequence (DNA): TGCGCCAGCAGCTTGGACAGAAACTACGAGCAGTACTTC.